This TCR beta chain was obtained from a study of identifying expanded T cells in peripheral blood. Study-wide points: Clone count variance between roughly 2-week samples rose with total template count. Technical replicates showed around 1.2 changed clones; approximately 2 weeks roughly 15; four weeks 19.

On this clone itself: The antigen remains unidentified.

Measured with immunoSEQ multiplex PCR; TCRdb has only the in-frame clones, and not every one. The table records around 100,000 clones, roughly 88% of them present only once. No infections or other immune events were documented during collection. Germline V gene lookup returns CDR1 SGHTA and CDR2 FQGNSA. V was pared by 8 bases and J by 2 bases, with 16 bases between. The CDR3 sequence is 15 residues long. The sample consisted of blood. The V call is TRBV7-2, the J call TRBJ1-3; a weak D match, TRBD1 (5 bases). The sequence was obtained from a person aged 18 to 75 in good health. CDR3 nucleotide sequence: TGTGCCAGCCAACGGGGGGGTCTAACTGGAAACACCATATATTTT. Protein sequence: CASQRGGLTGNTIYF.